The rows below give T cell receptor beta chains drawn from one sample of a study of T cells in Graves' hyperthyroidism and ophthalmopathy. TCRdb itself ran the multiplex PCR reads through MiXCR, one entry per CDR3 protein. The table records 800,000 or so distinct CDR3 sequences, more than 30% of them present only once. Sequenced sample: blood. The source of these receptors is a man aged 18 to 30 with Graves' hyperthyroidism. The CDR3 runs from the conserved cysteine through the conserved F or W. The D gene is left open where the match is weak. Where a row states a size, it is once, few, many or the class of an expanded clone; other rows omit it.

CDR3	DNA	D	J	V	size	length
CASSLRTGHGYTF	TGTGCCAGCAGCTTACGGACAGGACATGGCTACACCTTC	TRBD1	TRBJ1-2	TRBV11-2	few	13
CAGRDPALQETQYF	TGTGCCGGCAGGGATCCAGCACTCCAAGAGACCCAGTACTTC	-	TRBJ2-5	TRBV12-3/TRBV12-4	-	14
CSALTTRGNSPLHF	TGCAGTGCCTTAACTACCAGGGGAAATTCACCCCTCCACTTT	-	TRBJ1-6	TRBV20-1	few	14
CASSLRLMSPTDTQYF	TGTGCCAGCAGCTTAAGGCTAATGTCCCCCACAGATACGCAGTATTTT	-	TRBJ2-3	TRBV7-9	-	16
CASSGTGGYQETQYF	TGTGCCAGCAGCGGGACAGGAGGGTACCAAGAGACCCAGTACTTC	-	TRBJ2-5	TRBV9	-	15
CASSLDTDQNTEAFF	TGTGCCAGCAGCTTGGATACGGACCAGAACACTGAAGCTTTCTTT	-	TRBJ1-1	TRBV7-2	-	15
CASSEVREGQETQYF	TGTGCCAGCAGTGAAGTGCGGGAGGGCCAAGAGACCCAGTACTTC	TRBD2	TRBJ2-5	TRBV2	few	15
CASSLRGGSMNTEAFF	TGCGCCAGCAGCCTCCGAGGGGGGTCCATGAACACTGAAGCTTTCTTT	-	TRBJ1-1	TRBV5-1	-	16
CASSLGGGLEAFF	TGTGCCAGCAGTTTGGGGGGGGGCCTTGAAGCTTTCTTT	-	TRBJ1-1	TRBV12-3/TRBV12-4	-	13
CASSATGGETQYF	TGTGCCAGCAGCGCGACAGGGGGGGAGACCCAGTACTTC	TRBD1	TRBJ2-5	TRBV9	-	13
CASSFGAAHQPQHF	TGTGCCAGCAGTTTCGGAGCGGCCCATCAGCCCCAGCATTTT	-	TRBJ1-5	TRBV12-3/TRBV12-4	few	14
CASSTTRTEAFF	TGTGCCAGCAGTACCACTCGCACTGAAGCTTTCTTT	-	TRBJ1-1	TRBV6-6	many	12
CASSLWGGDEQYF	TGCGCCAGCAGCTTGTGGGGTGGGGACGAGCAGTACTTC	-	TRBJ2-7	TRBV5-1	-	13
CAISEDRGYEQYF	TGTGCCATCAGTGAGGACAGGGGGTACGAGCAGTACTTC	TRBD1	TRBJ2-7	TRBV10-3	-	13
CSQLDGLNTEAFF	TGCAGCCAATTAGACGGCCTGAACACTGAAGCTTTCTTT	-	TRBJ1-1	TRBV29-1	-	13
CASSQDGVGPTGTQYF	TGTGCCAGCAGCCAAGACGGGGTAGGACCGACGGGGACCCAGTACTTC	-	TRBJ2-5	TRBV7-6	-	16
CASSEYRQEDSPLHF	TGTGCCAGCAGTGAATATCGACAGGAAGATTCACCCCTCCACTTT	-	TRBJ1-6	TRBV25-1	-	15